This T cell receptor beta chain was found in a study of T cells in Graves' hyperthyroidism and ophthalmopathy. General study findings and limits: Ophthalmopathy was distinguished from stable hyperthyroidism by 13 V-J signatures.

Template material for amplifying TCR beta CDR3 regions consisted of RNA transcripts. Using the HTBI primer set, a first-round RT-PCR was run on the TCR CDR3. A single record per CDR3 protein comes from TCRdb applying MiXCR to the multiplex PCR reads. The table lists approximately 870,000 distinct CDR3 sequences, 38% of them singletons. Hyperthyroidism of Graves' type that showed no ophthalmopathy progression within 18 months was stable. Exclusion of patients followed from uncontrolled infection, other autoimmune disease, pregnancy or lactation. Around 10 ml of fresh peripheral blood supplied the PBMCs. Worth noting for this clonotype: The antigen is unknown. Just one base apart from a much larger clone, this may be a read error.

CDR1 and CDR2 from the germline V gene are SGHVS and FQNEAQ. CDR3 length: 12 amino acids. The TCR sequence derives from a man younger than 35 with Graves' hyperthyroidism. Sample: blood. The chain joins TRBV7-8 to TRBJ1-3; D is possibly TRBD1 (5 bases). The CDR3 DNA reads as TGTACCAGCAGCTTGGGGCAGGACACCATATATTTT. Its protein is CTSSLGQDTIYF.